The sequence of this T cell receptor (beta chain) was determined in a study of blood T cell repertoires in COVID-19. The table came from immunoSEQ multiplex PCR; TCRdb's copy has only in-frame clones and leaves some out. This sample yields around 19,000 clones, of which 85% to 90% are seen a single time; approximately 9.9% belongs to the top ten. The CDR3 covers 16 residues. J gave up 0 bases and V 4 bases, and 7 bases lay outside the gene matches. Germline V gene data show CDR1 as SGHKS and CDR2 as YYEKEE (reference sequence). The source of this sequence is a human donor in a cohort sampled during active COVID-19. The chain uses TRBV5-5 and TRBJ2-7, with TRBD2 identical over 10 bases. Input material: peripheral blood. The CDR3 coding sequence is TGTGCCAGCAGCCAGACTAGCGGGCCTCTCTCCTACGAGCAGTACTTC. This gives the protein CASSQTSGPLSYEQYF.